The entry below gives a single T cell receptor beta chain sequence along with its context. The entry originates in a study of technical replicates of blood from a handful of donors. Method: immunoSEQ multiplex PCR; TCRdb's copy keeps in-frame clones and lacks some. The data hold tens of thousands of clones, with 95% to 98% observed a single time. The sample comprised T cells isolated from PBMCs. This clonotype was sampled from a human donor in good health.

The CDR3 here is CASSVAGREDNEQYF. Written as DNA, the CDR3 is TGTGCCAGCAGCGTAGCGGGTCGGGAGGACAACGAGCAGTACTTC. The gene calls are TRBV9 and TRBJ2-7; the match to TRBD2 covers 7 bases. Germline V CDR1 and CDR2: SGDLS, YYNGEE. The CDR3 loop spans 15 amino acids. V was pared by 0 bases and J by 5 bases, with 8 bases of the junction left unmatched.